This entry concerns a single TCR beta chain. The data derive from a study of blood T cell repertoires in COVID-19. Only in-frame clones appear in the TCRdb table, and some are missing; sequencing was by immunoSEQ multiplex PCR. This sample has over 250,000 clones, with 80% to 90% found just once. The CDR3 loop spans 13 amino acids. CDR1 is SNHLY and CDR2 is FYNNEI in the germline V gene. V lost 4 bases and J lost 0, with 5 bases in between. The sequence was collected from a woman between 65 and 79 years old with acute or convalescent COVID-19. The sample consisted of peripheral blood. The chain is built from TRBV2 and TRBJ2-3; D call uncertain. Here the CDR3 DNA reads TGTGCCAGCAGTGCCCCTAGCACAGATACGCAGTATTTT. Its translation: CASSAPSTDTQYF. Complete variable domain (other parts from reference TRBV2 and TRBJ2-3): EPEVTQTPSHQVTQMGQEVILRCVPISNHLYFYWYRQILGQKVEFLVSFYNNEISEKSEIFDDQFSVERPDGSNFTLKIRSTKLEDSAMYFCASSAPSTDTQYFGPGTRLTVL.